One and the same sample provided the 18 T cell receptor beta chains below, sequenced in a study of T cell changes during pregnancy in multiple sclerosis. Method: immunoSEQ multiplex PCR; TCRdb's copy keeps in-frame clones and lacks some. The data contain about 40,000 clones, 80% to 90% of them singletons. Material: peripheral blood, obtained in the first trimester of pregnancy. The source of these receptors is a female donor in good health, enrolled as a control in a pregnancy study.

The chain combines TRBV11-2 with TRBJ2-5; 7 nucleotides line up with TRBD2. This CDR3 has 16 amino acids. CDR1 SGHAT and CDR2 FQNNGV come from the germline V gene. J lost 5 bases, V lost 5 bases, and 14 bases had no gene match. The chain's CDR3 is CASSPGLGGVGETQYF. The CDR3 DNA reads as TGTGCCAGCAGCCCTGGTTTGGGGGGGGTGGGGGAGACCCAGTACTTC.

The V gene is TRBV6-1, the J gene TRBJ2-7, with a tentative D call TRBD1 (5 bases). This CDR3 comprises 12 residues. Germline V gene lookup returns CDR1 MNHNS and CDR2 SASEGT. V lost 2 bases and J 4 bases, leaving 6 bases between the germline ends. The CDR3 nucleotides read TGTGCCAGCAGTGAAAGGGGTTACGAGCAGTACTTC. Translation: CASSERGYEQYF.

This rearrangement joins TRBV7-3 to TRBJ2-3; D call uncertain. The V end lost 1 base, the J end lost 4 bases, and 12 bases lay between the germline ends. The CDR3 totals 15 residues. CDR1 and CDR2 from the germline V gene are SGHTA and FQGTGA. The CDR3 coding sequence is TGTGCCAGCAGCTTAAGGGTGGAGAGTTCAGATACGCAGTATTTT. Translating it yields CASSLRVESSDTQYF.

The chain has TRBV6-4 and TRBJ1-5; D unclear. Germline loops: CDR1 MRHNA, CDR2 SNTAGT. The CDR3 consists of 11 residues. V was trimmed by 11 bases and J by 6 bases, leaving 11 bases between them. For the CDR3, the DNA is TGTGCCGGGGAGGGAATTCAGCCCCAGCATTTT. Amino acids: CAGEGIQPQHF.

Relative to its sample, this clone is medium-sized. The chain is built from TRBV15 and TRBJ1-2; 9 nucleotides agree with TRBD1. V gave up 7 bases and J gave up 2 bases; unmatched junction bases: 11. This CDR3 spans 16 amino acids. Germline V gene lookup returns CDR1 LNHNV and CDR2 YYDKDF (reference sequence). The CDR3 reads CATTNKGQGQNYGYTF. The CDR3 DNA reads TGTGCCACCACCAATAAGGGACAGGGCCAAAACTATGGCTACACCTTC.

The chain has TRBV28 and TRBJ2-7, with 14 bases lining up with TRBD2. In germline, CDR1 is MDHEN, CDR2 SYDVKM. This CDR3 is 14 amino acids long. Trimming at V came to 8 bases and at J to 7 bases, leaving 7 bases not matched to a gene. The CDR3 DNA is TGTGCCAGCGGGGGACTAGCGGGAGTGGGAGAGCAGTACTTC. As protein: CASGGLAGVGEQYF.

This clone showed up just once. This chain joins TRBV9 and TRBJ2-3; D may be TRBD1 (5 bases). V lost 3 bases and J lost 10, with 18 bases in between. Germline V CDR1 and CDR2: SGDLS, YYNGEE. This CDR3 has 14 residues. CDR3 nucleotide sequence: TGTGCCAGCAGCGAGGTGGGGCGAAGTGCGGCGCAGTATTTT. This translates into CASSEVGRSAAQYF.

This chain uses TRBV6-1 with TRBJ1-2; D is perhaps TRBD1 (6 bases). The CDR3 has 14 amino acids. The V gene lost 6 bases and the J gene lost 4 bases, with 15 bases spanning the gap. CDR1 and CDR2 from the germline V gene are MNHNS and SASEGT. The CDR3 DNA sequence: TGTGCCAGCAGGGAGGACAGCCCACTCTATGGCTACACCTTC. Amino acids: CASREDSPLYGYTF.

The chain uses TRBV21-1 and TRBJ2-1; the table's TRBD2 call for D was not verified on the DNA. TRBV21-1 is annotated as a pseudogene. This CDR3 contains 16 residues. CDR3: CASSRTTSDSGNEQFF. CDR3 sequence (DNA): TGTGCCAGCAGCCGCACGACTAGCGATTCCGGCAATGAGCAGTTCTTC.

V is TRBV7-2 and J is TRBJ1-5; perhaps TRBD1 as D (6 bases). Trimming removed 1 base from V and 6 bases from J, with 7 bases in between. CDR3 size: 13 residues. Germline CDR1 and CDR2: SGHTA and FQGNSA. The CDR3 nucleotides read TGTGCCAGCAGCTTAGACAGGGTTCAGCCCCAGCATTTT. Residues: CASSLDRVQPQHF.

The chain links TRBV6-1 to TRBJ2-5; no clear D gene. TRBJ2-7 matches the DNA end more closely, so the J call is doubtful. The CDR3 runs 12 residues. Germline assignment: CDR1 MNHNS and CDR2 SASEGT. The CDR3 loop is CASSEGTYEQYF. The CDR3, as DNA: TGTGCCAGCAGTGAAGGAACCTACGAGCAGTACTTC.

V gene TRBV2 combines with J gene TRBJ2-2; weak D call: TRBD2 (6 bases). The germline CDR1 and CDR2 sequences are SNHLY and FYNNEI. This CDR3 has 14 residues. Deletions cut 1 base from V and 6 bases from J, with 9 bases between. CDR3 in amino acids: CASSEGGEAGELFF. CDR3 coding DNA: TGTGCCAGCAGTGAAGGGGGGGAGGCCGGGGAGCTGTTTTTT.

The chain carries TRBV5-6 and TRBJ1-3; 7 nucleotides line up with TRBD1. The CDR3 loop spans 17 amino acids. V was pared by 5 bases and J by 0 bases, with 11 bases of the junction left unmatched. Germline lookup yields CDR1 SGHDT and CDR2 YYEEEE. The CDR3 protein is CASSIEGGRSSGNTIYF. The CDR3 nucleotides are TGTGCCAGCAGTATCGAAGGGGGCAGGAGCTCTGGAAACACCATATATTTT.

V gene TRBV5-1 combines with J gene TRBJ2-5, with D possibly TRBD1 on 6 matching bases. The better agreement between TRBJ2-7 and the DNA end casts doubt on the J call. The CDR3 is 14 residues long. In germline, CDR1 is SGHRS, CDR2 YFSETQ. The CDR3 loop reads CASSSTGTTYEQYF. The CDR3 DNA sequence: TGCGCCAGCAGCTCCACCGGGACAACCTACGAGCAGTACTTC.

The CDR3 coding sequence is TGCGCCAGCAGCTTACTAGCGGGGGGCACAGATACGCAGTATTTT. Encoded protein: CASSLLAGGTDTQYF. This chain connects TRBV4-1 to TRBJ2-3, with 11 bases lining up with TRBD2. Germline V CDR1 and CDR2: MGHRA, YSYEKL. CDR3 length: 15 residues. The V and J ends lost 5 bases and 1 base, in that order; junction bases with no gene match: 2.

This clone has only a few counts. This rearrangement joins TRBV19 to TRBJ1-4; unclear D gene. The CDR3 contains 13 residues. The V end was cut by 4 bases, the J end by 5 bases, with 8 bases between. Germline V gene sequence: CDR1 LNHDA, CDR2 SQIVND (reference sequence). Here the CDR3 reads CASSRYSNEKLFF. The CDR3 DNA is TGTGCCAGTAGTAGATACAGCAATGAAAAACTGTTTTTT.

Only a few counts were recorded for this clone. The rearrangement uses TRBV19 and TRBJ2-2; D is possibly TRBD1 (5 bases). V was trimmed by 1 base and J by 5 bases, leaving 8 bases between them. CDR3 length: 14 residues. CDR1 is LNHDA and CDR2 is SQIVND in the germline V gene (reference sequence). The CDR3 DNA follows: TGTGCCAGTAGTATAGCAGGGTGGACCGGGGAGCTGTTTTTT. Translated, it gives CASSIAGWTGELFF. Full variable domain (rest looked up from reference TRBV19 and TRBJ2-2): DGGITQSPKYLFRKEGQNVTLSCEQNLNHDAMYWYRQDPGQGLRLIYYSQIVNDFQKGDIAEGYSVSREKKESFPLTVTSAQKNPTAFYLCASSIAGWTGELFFGEGSRLTVL.

The chain employs TRBV10-2 and TRBJ2-5, with 9 bases matching TRBD1. This CDR3 is built from 16 residues. J was trimmed by 5 bases and V by 4 bases; bases with no gene match: 11. Looked up from germline, CDR1 is WSHSY and CDR2 is SAAADI. The CDR3: CASSVGDRALRETQYF. As DNA, the CDR3 is TGCGCCAGCAGTGTTGGGGACAGGGCCCTTCGGGAGACCCAGTACTTC.